The 24 T cell receptor beta chains listed next were all sequenced from one sample in a study of patients and donors after allogeneic stem cell transplantation. TCRdb ran MiXCR on the RT-PCR reads and lists one entry per CDR3 protein. The repertoire includes roughly 960,000 distinct CDR3 sequences, roughly 18% of them detected once, and roughly 6% sits in the top ten. Sequences were obtained from blood, either unsorted or a sorted T cell fraction (not recorded which). The receptors come from a human donor who was either an allogeneic HSCT recipient or a stem cell or donor lymphocyte infusion donor (not recorded which). It is not recorded whose cells these are; they may come from a transplant donor.

The rearrangement links TRBV3-1 to TRBJ2-2, with 9 bases identical to TRBD2. The V segment lost 0 bases and the J segment 1 base; nucleotides outside the gene matches: 3. Germline CDR1 and CDR2: LGHDT and YNNKEL (reference sequence). This CDR3 comprises 17 residues. Written as DNA, the CDR3 is TGTGCCAGCAGCCAAGACCTTAGCGGGAGGAACACCGGGGAGCTGTTTTTT. Its protein product is CASSQDLSGRNTGELFF.

This clonotype was counted between two and nine times. The CDR3 loop is CASRTGEQGTNEQYF. The CDR3 bases are TGTGCCAGCAGGACCGGTGAACAGGGCACTAACGAGCAGTACTTC. The genes are TRBV6-1 and TRBJ2-7; tentatively, D is TRBD1 (6 bases). CDR3 length: 15 residues. V lost 6 bases to trimming and J lost 5 bases, with 20 bases between them. Germline V gene lookup returns CDR1 MNHNS and CDR2 SASEGT.

CDR3 region: CASSLDGLGTEAFF. The CDR3 region has the DNA TGTGCCAGCAGCTTAGACGGGTTAGGAACTGAAGCTTTCTTT. The chain combines TRBV7-9 with TRBJ1-1, with no clear D. The CDR3 length is 14 residues. Germline CDR1 is SEHNR and CDR2 is FQNEAQ (reference sequence). V was cut by 1 base and J by 5 bases, with 11 bases left in between.

The chain combines TRBV20-1 with TRBJ1-5, with D possibly being TRBD1 (6 bases). The CDR3 extends over 12 amino acids. Germline V gene data show CDR1 as DFQATT and CDR2 as SNEGSKA (reference sequence). Trimming shortened V by 6 bases and J by 6 bases, and 12 bases separated the two germline ends. CDR3 amino acids: CSAEGGSQPQHF. DNA for the CDR3: TGCAGTGCCGAGGGGGGTAGTCAGCCCCAGCATTTT.

V usage is TRBV20-1 and J usage is TRBJ1-1; D unresolved. The CDR3 has 11 residues. The V end lost 5 bases, the J end lost 10 bases, and 14 bases lay between the germline ends. Germline loops: CDR1 DFQATT, CDR2 SNEGSKA (reference sequence). CDR3 loop: CSAPRASRAFF. CDR3 DNA sequence: TGCAGTGCTCCCCGGGCCTCTCGAGCTTTCTTT.

There are a few counts of this clonotype. J is TRBJ1-1 and V is TRBV4-2, with 8 bases fitting TRBD1. Germline assignment: CDR1 LGHNA and CDR2 YNFKEQ. This CDR3 region has 18 residues. V lost 0 bases, J lost 5 bases, and 14 bases stayed unmatched. CDR3 DNA sequence: TGTGCCAGCAGCCAAGATCTGGGGCAGGGGGCGCGTGGGACTGAAGCTTTCTTT. It codes for CASSQDLGQGARGTEAFF.

This clonotype was seen repeatedly, ten times or more. The rearrangement uses TRBV12-3 or TRBV12-4 and TRBJ2-5, with 8 bases fitting TRBD2. V shed 7 bases, J shed 5 bases, and the junction held 6 bases outside the gene matches. The CDR3 spans 13 residues. The CDR3, as DNA: TGTGCCAGCAAGGCGGGGGGAGAGGAGACCCAGTACTTC. Protein sequence: CASKAGGEETQYF.

This clonotype has more than one count but fewer than ten. V gene TRBV5-1 combines with J gene TRBJ1-6, with TRBD1 matching 7 bases. V trimming: 2 bases; J trimming: 10 bases; junction bases outside the gene matches: 3. The CDR3 covers 13 residues. Germline V gives CDR1 SGHRS, CDR2 YFSETQ. This chain's CDR3 is CASSLQGKSPLHF. The CDR3 coding sequence is TGCGCCAGCAGCTTACAGGGGAAGTCACCCCTCCACTTT.

The genes are TRBV27 and TRBJ2-1; 12 nucleotides align to TRBD2. V trimming: 10 bases; J trimming: 7 bases; junction bases outside the gene matches: 14. Germline loops: CDR1 MNHEY, CDR2 SMNVEV (reference sequence). This CDR3 contains 16 residues. This CDR3 is CATLRRTSGISNEQFF. In DNA, the CDR3 is TGTGCCACCCTAAGGAGGACTAGCGGGATTAGTAATGAGCAGTTCTTC.

This clonotype was found a few times. The rearrangement links TRBV20-1 to TRBJ1-1; no definite D call. The germline CDR1 and CDR2 sequences are DFQATT and SNEGSKA (reference sequence). Trimming took off 1 base at V and 4 bases at J, with 16 bases between the two ends. The CDR3 length is 15 residues. CDR3 residues: CSARGRNLIGTEAFF. In DNA form, the CDR3 reads TGCAGTGCTAGAGGTAGGAACCTTATCGGCACTGAAGCTTTCTTT.

The chain combines TRBV15 with TRBJ1-5; maybe TRBD1 (6 bases). The V end was cut by 2 bases, the J end by 0 bases, with 8 bases between. Germline V gives CDR1 LNHNV, CDR2 YYDKDF (reference sequence). This CDR3 spans 15 amino acids. CDR3 sequence (DNA): TGTGCCACCAGCAGATCGGACAGTAGCAATCAGCCCCAGCATTTT. Amino acids: CATSRSDSSNQPQHF.

This clonotype was counted a few times. The V call is TRBV5-1, the J call TRBJ1-1; weak D call: TRBD1 (6 bases). CDR1 is SGHRS and CDR2 is YFSETQ in the germline V gene. Trimming removed 2 bases from V and 1 base from J, with 18 bases in between. The CDR3 runs to 17 residues. This CDR3 is CASSFGWNGGQNTEAFF. The CDR3 bases are TGCGCCAGCAGCTTTGGGTGGAATGGGGGGCAGAACACTGAAGCTTTCTTT. Filled out from reference TRBV5-1 and TRBJ1-1, the complete variable domain reads KAGVTQTPRYLIKTRGQQVTLSCSPISGHRSVSWYQQTPGQGLQFLFEYFSETQRNKGNFPGRFSGRQFSNSRSEMNVSTLELGDSALYLCASSFGWNGGQNTEAFFGQGTRLTVV.

In this sample, this clonotype turned up a few times. The chain combines TRBV9 with TRBJ2-3; D tentatively reads TRBD1 or TRBD2 (5 bases each). The CDR3 is made up of 14 amino acids. The germline gives CDR1 SGDLS, CDR2 YYNGEE. Trimming pared 3 bases from V and 5 bases from J, leaving 13 bases between. The CDR3 here is CASSAPGPRDTQYF. CDR3 DNA: TGTGCCAGCAGCGCCCCGGGACCTCGAGATACGCAGTATTTT. The variable domain in full, completed from reference TRBV9 and TRBJ2-3, reads DSGVTQTPKHLITATGQRVTLRCSPRSGDLSVYWYQQSLDQGLQFLIQYYNGEERAKGNILERFSAQQFPDLHSELNLSSLELGDSALYFCASSAPGPRDTQYFGPGTRLTVL.

The chain couples TRBV6-1 to TRBJ1-4; tentative D call: TRBD1 (5 bases). The CDR3 loop spans 16 amino acids. Looked up from germline, CDR1 is MNHNS and CDR2 is SASEGT. Trimming removed 0 bases from V and 5 bases from J, with 13 bases in between. As DNA, the CDR3 is TGTGCCAGCAGTGAAGCTGGTGCAGGGTCCAATGAAAAACTGTTTTTT. Protein: CASSEAGAGSNEKLFF.

The chain joins TRBV15 to TRBJ2-2; weak D call: TRBD2 (5 bases). V was shortened by 8 bases and J by 5 bases, with 12 bases between the two germline ends. The V gene's germline CDR1 is LNHNV and CDR2 YYDKDF (reference sequence). The CDR3 runs to 13 residues. The CDR3 sequence: CATSGEWTGELFF. The CDR3 coding sequence is TGTGCCACCTCCGGGGAGTGGACCGGGGAGCTGTTTTTT.

This clonotype showed up just a few times. The J gene is TRBJ2-7, the V gene TRBV15; D may correspond to TRBD1 or TRBD2 (5 bases each). CDR1 and CDR2 from the germline V gene are LNHNV and YYDKDF (reference sequence). This CDR3 has 15 amino acids. V lost 1 base and J 5 bases, leaving 15 bases between the germline ends. CDR3 nucleotides: TGTGCCACCAGCAGAGGTGAGGGGAAGGCAGACGAGCAGTACTTC. Its protein is CATSRGEGKADEQYF.

In its sample, this clonotype was seen a few times. The genes are TRBV15 and TRBJ2-2; D may correspond to TRBD1 or TRBD2 (5 bases each). CDR3 length: 14 amino acids. Germline CDR1 is LNHNV and CDR2 is YYDKDF (reference sequence). Trimming pared 3 bases from V and 5 bases from J, leaving 10 bases between. CDR3: CATSSRGGTGELFF. The DNA of the CDR3 is TGTGCCACCAGCAGTAGGGGCGGGACCGGGGAGCTGTTTTTT. The full variable domain, with the rest looked up from reference TRBV15 and TRBJ2-2, is DAMVIQNPRYQVTQFGKPVTLSCSQTLNHNVMYWYQQKSSQAPKLLFHYYDKDFNNEADTPDNFQSRRPNTSFCFLDIRSPGLGDTAMYLCATSSRGGTGELFFGEGSRLTVL.

The chain is built from TRBV18 and TRBJ2-1; D gene ambiguous. The CDR3 runs 13 residues. V lost 6 bases to trimming and J lost 7 bases, with 13 bases between them. Germline loops: CDR1 KGHSH, CDR2 LQKENI. The CDR3 sequence: CASSPRLENEQFF. CDR3 DNA sequence: TGTGCCAGCTCTCCCCGCCTGGAGAATGAGCAGTTCTTC.

There are a few counts of this clonotype. The chain recombines TRBV5-1 with TRBJ2-5; 11 bases match TRBD2. The junction had 6 bases not matched to a gene; V was cut back by 3 bases and J by 2 bases. Germline CDR1 is SGHRS and CDR2 is YFSETQ. The CDR3 totals 16 residues. The CDR3 spells CASSSARLAGQETQYF. Written as DNA, the CDR3 is TGCGCCAGCAGCTCGGCGAGACTAGCGGGACAAGAGACCCAGTACTTC.

This clonotype was picked up a small number of times. This chain joins TRBV27 and TRBJ2-6; TRBD1 aligns across 9 bases. Germline assignment: CDR1 MNHEY and CDR2 SMNVEV (reference sequence). V lost 4 bases, J lost 0 bases, and 7 bases stayed unmatched. This CDR3 has 18 amino acids. The CDR3 DNA reads as TGTGCCAGCAGTTCTCCGGGACAGGGCCCCTCTGGGGCCAACGTCCTGACTTTC. Protein: CASSSPGQGPSGANVLTF.

This clonotype was seen a handful of times. The rearrangement uses TRBV7-2 and TRBJ2-5; TRBD2 matches at 12 bases. The length of the CDR3 is 16 residues. J was trimmed by 4 bases and V by 5 bases; bases with no gene match: 8. Germline CDR1 reads SGHTA; CDR2 reads FQGNSA. CDR3: CASSRASGRARETQYF. In DNA form, the CDR3 reads TGTGCCAGCAGCCGTGCTAGCGGGAGGGCCCGAGAGACCCAGTACTTC.

This clonotype was seen a handful of times. V usage is TRBV30 and J usage is TRBJ1-1; unclear D gene. The CDR3 runs to 14 residues. V lost 4 bases, J lost 6 bases, and 18 bases lay in between. Germline V gene data show CDR1 as GTSNPN and CDR2 as SVGIG (reference sequence). The CDR3 sequence: CAWTAESYRAEAFF. Written as DNA, the CDR3 is TGTGCCTGGACCGCGGAATCTTACCGGGCTGAAGCTTTCTTT.

The chain couples TRBV20-1 to TRBJ2-5, with D possibly TRBD1 on 6 matching bases. The germline CDR1 and CDR2 sequences are DFQATT and SNEGSKA (reference sequence). The CDR3 spans 11 residues. CDR3 sequence reads: CSTGQKETQYF. Here the CDR3 DNA reads TGCAGCACAGGACAGAAAGAGACCCAGTACTTC.

The chain is built from TRBV4-1 and TRBJ1-1; a possible D gene is TRBD1 (5 bases). The CDR3 spans 17 residues. Germline CDR1 is MGHRA and CDR2 is YSYEKL. The V and J ends lost 0 bases and 7 bases respectively, with 21 bases between them. The DNA of the CDR3 is TGCGCCAGCAGCCAAGACGGTCGGGGCACTGGGCTGAGTGAAGCTTTCTTT. The encoded protein is CASSQDGRGTGLSEAFF.